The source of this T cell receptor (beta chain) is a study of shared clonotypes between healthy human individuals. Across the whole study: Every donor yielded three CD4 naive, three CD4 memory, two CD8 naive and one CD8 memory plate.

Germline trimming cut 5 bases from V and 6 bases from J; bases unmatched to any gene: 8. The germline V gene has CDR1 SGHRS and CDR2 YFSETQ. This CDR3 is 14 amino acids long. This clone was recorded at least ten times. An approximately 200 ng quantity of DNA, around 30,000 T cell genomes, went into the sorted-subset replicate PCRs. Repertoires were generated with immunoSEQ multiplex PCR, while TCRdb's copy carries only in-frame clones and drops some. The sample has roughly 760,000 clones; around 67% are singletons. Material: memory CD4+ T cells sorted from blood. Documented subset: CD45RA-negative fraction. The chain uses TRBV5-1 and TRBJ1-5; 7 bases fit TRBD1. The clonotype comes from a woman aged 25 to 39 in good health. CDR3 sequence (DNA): TGCGCCAGCAGGGAAGGGACAGCGGCTCAGCCCCAGCATTTT. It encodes CASREGTAAQPQHF. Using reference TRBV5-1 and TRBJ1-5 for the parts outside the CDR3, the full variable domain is KAGVTQTPRYLIKTRGQQVTLSCSPISGHRSVSWYQQTPGQGLQFLFEYFSETQRNKGNFPGRFSGRQFSNSRSEMNVSTLELGDSALYLCASREGTAAQPQHFGDGTRLSIL.